The 2 T cell receptor beta chains below were found in one sample sequenced in a study of T-cell reconstitution after alpha-beta-depleted transplantation in children. Preparation of the TCRbeta library was carried out with unique molecular identifiers. TCRdb independently ran MiXCR on the PCR reads; one entry per CDR3 protein. The data hold 500,000 to 650,000 distinct CDR3 sequences, with under 15% observed a single time. The sequencing here drew on PBMCs, mostly from graft donor cells, taken 360 days after TCRalphabeta/CD19-depleted stem cell transplant. The receptor source for this set is a male patient between 10 and 17 years old who had a stem cell transplant for acute myeloid leukemia, so the T cells may come from the graft donor.

This clonotype was picked up many times. The gene calls are TRBV7-9 and TRBJ1-1; 9 bases are a match to TRBD1. This CDR3 is 16 amino acids long. Germline V CDR1 and CDR2: SEHNR, FQNEAQ (reference sequence). The CDR3 region is CAGRAGTGMLNTEAFF. The CDR3 DNA reads as TGTGCAGGCCGAGCCGGGACAGGGATGTTGAACACTGAAGCTTTCTTT.

The chain is built from TRBV12-3 or TRBV12-4 and TRBJ2-7, with TRBD2 matching over 13 bases. The length of the CDR3 is 17 residues. With 4 bases clipped from V and 4 bases from J, the junction kept 10 bases outside the gene matches. For the CDR3, the DNA is TGTGCCAGCAGTTCAACACTAGCGGGAGGGTATAAGTACGAGCAGTACTTC. Translating gives CASSSTLAGGYKYEQYF.